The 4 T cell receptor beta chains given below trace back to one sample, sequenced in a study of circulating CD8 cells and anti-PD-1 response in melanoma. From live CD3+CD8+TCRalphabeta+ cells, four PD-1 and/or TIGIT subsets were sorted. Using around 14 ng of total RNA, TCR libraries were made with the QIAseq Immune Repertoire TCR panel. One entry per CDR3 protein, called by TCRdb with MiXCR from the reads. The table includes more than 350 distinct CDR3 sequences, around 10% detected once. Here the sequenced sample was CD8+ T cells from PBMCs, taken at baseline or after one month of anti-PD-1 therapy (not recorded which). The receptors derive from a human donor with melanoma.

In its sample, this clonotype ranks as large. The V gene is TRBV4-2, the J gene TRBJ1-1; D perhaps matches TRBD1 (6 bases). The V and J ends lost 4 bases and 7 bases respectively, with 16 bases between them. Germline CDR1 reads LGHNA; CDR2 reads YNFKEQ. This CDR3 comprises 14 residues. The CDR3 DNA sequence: TGTGCCAGCAGCCCCACCGGGGGGCGAGATGAAGCTTTCTTT. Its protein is CASSPTGGRDEAFF.

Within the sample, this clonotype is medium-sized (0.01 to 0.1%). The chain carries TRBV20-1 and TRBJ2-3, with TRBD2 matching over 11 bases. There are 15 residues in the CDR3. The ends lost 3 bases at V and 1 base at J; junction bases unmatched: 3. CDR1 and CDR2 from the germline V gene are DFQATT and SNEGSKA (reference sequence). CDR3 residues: CSASEGLAGTDTQYF. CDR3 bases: TGCAGTGCTAGCGAGGGACTAGCGGGCACAGATACGCAGTATTTT.

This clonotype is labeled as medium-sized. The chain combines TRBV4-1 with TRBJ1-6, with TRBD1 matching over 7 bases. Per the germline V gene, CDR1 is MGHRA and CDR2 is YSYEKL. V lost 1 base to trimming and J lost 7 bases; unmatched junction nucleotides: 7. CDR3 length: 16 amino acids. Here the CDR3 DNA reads TGCGCCAGCAGCCAAGTAGCCGGGACAGCCAATTCACCCCTCCACTTT. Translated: CASSQVAGTANSPLHF.

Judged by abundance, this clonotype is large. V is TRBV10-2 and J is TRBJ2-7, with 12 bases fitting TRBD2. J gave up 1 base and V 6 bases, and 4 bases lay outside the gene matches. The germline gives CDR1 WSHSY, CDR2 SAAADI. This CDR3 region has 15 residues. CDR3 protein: CASRSTSGRSYEQYF. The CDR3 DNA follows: TGCGCCAGCAGATCGACTAGCGGGAGATCCTACGAGCAGTACTTC.